This T cell receptor (beta chain) was retrieved from a study of molecular identifiers for immune sequencing clone quantification. Across the whole study: The replicate experiment used RNA from roughly 21,000 or 96,000 naive CD8 cells. This RNA was split into five aliquots, and four of them were sequenced.

In this sample, this clonotype turned up many times. In TCRdb, the PCR reads were re-called with MiXCR into one record per CDR3 protein. The table has about 60,000 distinct CDR3 sequences, about 19% seen once. This clonotype was obtained from a human donor in good health. Some libraries in this study had Jurkat cell RNA spiked in. Input material: naive CD8+ T cells from blood, with Jurkat cell RNA spiked in. Subset noted: FACS-sorted CD8+CD4-CCR7+CD45RA+ naive T cells.

This CDR3 reads CSVEDQGWTGITGELFF. The CDR3 coding sequence is TGCAGCGTTGAAGATCAAGGATGGACAGGCATCACCGGGGAGCTGTTTTTT. The genes are TRBV29-1 and TRBJ2-2; TRBD1 matches at 7 bases. Unmatched junction bases numbered 11, after V lost 0 bases and J lost 4 bases. CDR3 length: 17 amino acids. Germline CDR1 is SQVTM and CDR2 is ANQGSEA.